This entry lists 19 T cell receptor beta chains sequenced from one sample in a study of cytotoxic CD8 clonotypes in ibrutinib-treated CLL. Clones were sequenced by immunoSEQ multiplex PCR, and TCRdb holds only the in-frame ones, with some missing. There are 300,000 to 350,000 clones in the sample; around four fifths occur only once, and 6.5% to 8% lies in the top ten. The sequenced sample was PBMCs, obtained before ibrutinib treatment. The receptors shown here come from a human donor with chronic lymphocytic leukemia.

This clone was seen once. This rearrangement joins TRBV10-1 to TRBJ2-1; tentatively, D is TRBD2 (6 bases). Germline CDR1 WNHNN, CDR2 SYGVQD (reference sequence). This CDR3 is 13 amino acids long. V lost 2 bases, J lost 6 bases, and 8 bases lay in between. The CDR3 bases are TGCGCCAGCAGTGAGACTAGCCGCAATGAGCAGTTCTTC. This translates into CASSETSRNEQFF.

This chain uses TRBV11-3 with TRBJ2-7, with D perhaps matching TRBD2 (6 bases). The length of the CDR3 is 13 residues. Germline values: CDR1 SGHNT, CDR2 YENEEA. The germline V and J ends were trimmed by 5 bases and 3 bases, with 11 bases remaining between them. CDR3 sequence reads: CASSPRLGYEQYF. CDR3 sequence (DNA): TGTGCCAGCAGCCCCCGACTAGGCTACGAGCAGTACTTC.

The chain couples TRBV6-7 to TRBJ2-5; D call uncertain. TRBV6-7 is noted as an ORF with a role that remains uncertain. The length of the CDR3 is 12 residues. The V end was cut by 10 bases, the J end by 4 bases, with 13 bases between. The CDR3 region has the DNA TGTGCCACCACCGGAGTGAGAGAGACCCAGTACTTC. Its protein is CATTGVRETQYF.

The chain has TRBV29-1 and TRBJ2-2, with 10 bases fitting TRBD2. V lost 5 bases and J lost 6; bases outside the gene matches: 6. Germline V gene data show CDR1 as SQVTM and CDR2 as ANQGSEA. The CDR3 runs to 14 residues. This CDR3 reads CSVSGRALSGELFF. The DNA for the CDR3 is TGCAGCGTTAGCGGGAGGGCCCTGTCCGGGGAGCTGTTTTTT.

In this sample, this clone turned up a few times. DNA for the CDR3: TGCAGCTTTAGACAGGGACCCTATGGCTACACCTTC. It yields the protein CSFRQGPYGYTF. The chain links TRBV29-1 to TRBJ1-2, with 7 nucleotides matching TRBD1. The V gene end was trimmed by 8 bases and the J gene end by 4 bases; junction bases not matched to a gene: 7. Germline V gene sequence: CDR1 SQVTM, CDR2 ANQGSEA. The CDR3 runs to 12 residues.

V usage is TRBV5-4 and J usage is TRBJ2-1; D is perhaps TRBD2 (6 bases). The germline gives CDR1 SGHNT, CDR2 YYREEE (reference sequence). The V end lost 0 bases, the J end lost 5 bases, and 12 bases lay between the germline ends. This CDR3 region has 15 residues. The CDR3 coding sequence is TGTGCCAGCAGCTTGGTCCTGGGGACTGACAATGAGCAGTTCTTC. This encodes CASSLVLGTDNEQFF. Filled out from reference TRBV5-4 and TRBJ2-1, the complete variable domain reads ETGVTQSPTHLIKTRGQQVTLRCSSQSGHNTVSWYQQALGQGPQFIFQYYREEENGRGNFPPRFSGLQFPNYSSELNVNALELDDSALYLCASSLVLGTDNEQFFGPGTRLTVL.

This clone was picked up one time. J is TRBJ2-7 and V is TRBV18; 11 nucleotides align to TRBD2. V lost 3 bases, J lost 5 bases, and 6 bases stayed unmatched. The CDR3 covers 15 residues. Germline CDR1 and CDR2: KGHSH and LQKENI. The CDR3 DNA is TGTGCCAGCTCACCTACTAGCGGGAGTTTCGACGAGCAGTACTTC. This codes for CASSPTSGSFDEQYF.

This chain connects TRBV18 to TRBJ2-7; D is tentatively TRBD1 or TRBD2 (5 bases each). The CDR3 extends over 12 amino acids. Trimming shortened V by 6 bases and J by 6 bases, and 12 bases separated the two germline ends. Germline-derived CDR1 and CDR2 are KGHSH and LQKENI. The DNA of the CDR3 is TGTGCCAGCTCTCCTCGGGGCGGCGAGCAGTACTTC. It translates to CASSPRGGEQYF.

The chain joins TRBV9 to TRBJ2-7; 7 bases match TRBD1. V lost 0 bases and J lost 5; bases outside the gene matches: 5. CDR3 length: 14 amino acids. Germline V gene lookup returns CDR1 SGDLS and CDR2 YYNGEE. DNA for the CDR3: TGTGCCAGCAGCGTAGGACAGGGTTGGGACGAGCAGTACTTC. Translated, it gives CASSVGQGWDEQYF.

This chain uses TRBV5-8 with TRBJ2-1; no clear D gene. The CDR3 runs 16 residues. V was clipped by 0 bases and J by 4 bases, with 14 bases between them. Germline-derived CDR1 and CDR2 are SGHTS and YDEGEE. CDR3 protein: CASSLAGNSIYNEQFF. In DNA form, the CDR3 reads TGTGCCAGCAGCTTGGCCGGCAACTCAATTTACAATGAGCAGTTCTTC. The complete variable domain, with remaining parts taken from reference TRBV5-8 and TRBJ2-1, reads EAGVTQSPTHLIKTRGQQATLRCSPISGHTSVYWYQQALGLGLQFLLWYDEGEERNRGNFPPRFSGRQFPNYSSELNVNALELEDSALYLCASSLAGNSIYNEQFFGPGTRLTVL.

The J gene is TRBJ1-2, the V gene TRBV5-6; D is undetermined. The germline CDR1 and CDR2 sequences are SGHDT and YYEEEE. Between the trimmed V and J ends, which lost 6 bases and 5 bases, there was a span of 17 bases. The CDR3 contains 14 residues. The CDR3 sequence: CASNILGGGYGYTF. The CDR3 DNA reads as TGTGCCAGCAATATCCTCGGTGGAGGGTATGGCTACACCTTC.

This clone occurred once. The chain employs TRBV19 and TRBJ2-3; 10 bases are a match to TRBD2. The CDR3 sequence is 19 residues long. V was pared by 5 bases and J by 0 bases, with 14 bases of the junction left unmatched. CDR1 is LNHDA and CDR2 is SQIVND in the germline V gene (reference sequence). As DNA, the CDR3 is TGTGCCAGTAGTGAACCAAAAAAGACTAGCGGGCGGAGCACAGATACGCAGTATTTT. This gives the protein CASSEPKKTSGRSTDTQYF.

This clone was detected a few times. The chain combines TRBV5-6 with TRBJ1-2; unclear D gene. CDR1 and CDR2 from the germline V gene are SGHDT and YYEEEE. V shed 0 bases and J shed 2 bases, with 5 bases lying between them. The CDR3 extends over 13 amino acids. CDR3 sequence reads: CASSLEINYGYTF. The CDR3 nucleotides read TGTGCCAGCAGCTTGGAGATCAACTATGGCTACACCTTC.

The chain combines TRBV7-9 with TRBJ1-5; 8 bases agree with TRBD1. The germline gives CDR1 SEHNR, CDR2 FQNEAQ (reference sequence). The V gene end was trimmed by 1 base and the J gene end by 2 bases; junction bases not matched to a gene: 4. The CDR3 is 16 residues long. CDR3 region: CASSLDSGQGNQPQHF. The DNA for the CDR3 is TGTGCCAGCAGCTTAGACTCGGGACAGGGCAATCAGCCCCAGCATTTT.

The genes are TRBV6-5 and TRBJ1-5, with D possibly TRBD1 on 6 matching bases. V lost 8 bases and J 7 bases, leaving 18 bases between the germline ends. The CDR3 length is 14 residues. Germline V CDR1 and CDR2: MNHEY, SVGAGI. CDR3: CASRPHRDGQPQHF. The CDR3 bases are TGTGCCAGCCGCCCCCACAGGGATGGACAGCCCCAGCATTTT.

This clone was seen just once. This sequence joins TRBV4-1 and TRBJ1-5; D is perhaps TRBD1 (6 bases). This CDR3 has 15 amino acids. Between the trimmed V and J ends, which lost 0 bases and 7 bases, there was a span of 13 bases. CDR1 and CDR2 from the germline V gene are MGHRA and YSYEKL. The CDR3: CASSQDTGLGQPQHF. The CDR3, as DNA: TGCGCCAGCAGCCAAGATACAGGGCTTGGGCAGCCCCAGCATTTT.

J is TRBJ2-7 and V is TRBV27; TRBD1 agrees at 7 bases. CDR3 size: 15 residues. Germline values: CDR1 MNHEY, CDR2 SMNVEV (reference sequence). J gave up 4 bases and V 6 bases, and 12 bases lay outside the gene matches. The CDR3 loop is CASRVTGERQYEQYF. In nucleotides, the CDR3 is TGTGCCAGCAGGGTAACAGGGGAACGCCAGTACGAGCAGTACTTC.

This chain connects TRBV6-9 to TRBJ2-7, with D tentatively TRBD1 (5 bases). The V end was cut by 0 bases, the J end by 3 bases, with 12 bases between. This CDR3 comprises 15 residues. Germline V gene data show CDR1 as MNHGY and CDR2 as SVAAGI. The CDR3 DNA reads TGTGCCAGCAGTTATTCGGGGCTAGTGGTCTACGAGCAGTACTTC. It is translated as CASSYSGLVVYEQYF.

This chain uses TRBV5-3 with TRBJ2-7; TRBD1 matches 7 bases. TRBV5-3 is designated an ORF whose function remains uncertain. Germline trimming cut 0 bases from V and 1 base from J; bases unmatched to any gene: 4. The CDR3 loop spans 15 amino acids. The CDR3 is CARSLGGTESYEQYF. CDR3 in DNA: TGTGCCAGAAGCTTGGGTGGGACAGAGTCCTACGAGCAGTACTTC.